Listed here is a single T cell receptor beta chain. The source of the sample is a study of CD8 T cells in Susac syndrome. Germline lookup yields CDR1 MDHEN and CDR2 SYDVKM. This CDR3 comprises 15 residues. V trimming: 2 bases; J trimming: 6 bases; junction bases outside the gene matches: 7. It was with random hexamers that about 0.45 to 1 ug RNA was reverse transcribed. immunoSEQ multiplex PCR amplified TCR beta CDR3 across 54 Vbeta, 13 Jbeta. Each CDR3 protein gets one entry after TCRdb re-called the immunoSEQ multiplex PCR reads with MiXCR. The table records 140,000 to 150,000 distinct CDR3 sequences, approximately 95% of them present only once. Sequencing of TCR beta was performed on blood CD8+ and CD4+ T cells.

What was sequenced was CD4+ T cells from PBMCs. The clonotype was recovered from a human donor with multiple sclerosis. The chain couples TRBV28 to TRBJ1-5, with 7 bases identical to TRBD1. Here the CDR3 reads CASSLPRQGGQPQHF. The CDR3 region has the DNA TGTGCCAGCAGTTTACCCCGGCAGGGGGGTCAGCCCCAGCATTTT.